The 30 T cell receptor beta chains below were found in one sample sequenced in a study of breast tumors, draining lymph nodes, adjacent tissues. MiXCR, run by TCRdb on the multiplex PCR reads, gives a single entry per CDR3 protein. The sample lists 66,000 or so distinct CDR3 sequences; approximately 40% were seen once. The sequenced material came from breast tumor tissue. Receptor source: a female donor with breast cancer. Some clones in this sample may be carry-over from other donors' samples.

The rearrangement links TRBV11-2 to TRBJ2-1, with TRBD2 matching 10 bases. This CDR3 spans 14 amino acids. V shed 5 bases and J 6 bases; nucleotides not matched to a gene: 4. The germline V gene has CDR1 SGHAT and CDR2 FQNNGV. The CDR3 coding sequence is TGTGCCAGCAGCCGGACTAGCGGCTCCAATGAGCAGTTCTTC. This encodes CASSRTSGSNEQFF.

This clonotype has a count of ten or more. The V gene is TRBV4-2, the J gene TRBJ2-5; TRBD2 matches 10 bases. Unmatched junction bases numbered 6, after V lost 0 bases and J lost 2 bases. This CDR3 has 17 residues. Germline V lookup: CDR1 LGHNA, CDR2 YNFKEQ. CDR3 sequence (DNA): TGTGCCAGCAGCCAAGACGCAGCGGGGGGGCCTCAAGAGACCCAGTACTTC. This encodes CASSQDAAGGPQETQYF.

This clonotype occurred once. This rearrangement joins TRBV29-1 to TRBJ1-2; D remains ambiguous. V gave up 7 bases and J gave up 6 bases, with 15 bases separating them. Germline CDR1 and CDR2: SQVTM and ANQGSEA. The CDR3 spans 12 residues. The CDR3 spells CSGNDGIDGYTF. For the CDR3, the DNA is TGCAGCGGGAATGACGGTATTGATGGCTACACCTTC. The full variable domain, rest sourced from reference TRBV29-1 and TRBJ1-2, is SAVISQKPSRDICQRGTSLTIQCQVDSQVTMMFWYRQQPGQSLTLIATANQGSEATYESGFVIDKFPISRPNLTFSTLTVSNMSPEDSSIYLCSGNDGIDGYTFGSGTRLTVV.

By sample share, this clonotype is medium-sized. This sequence joins TRBV7-9 and TRBJ2-7; D possibly corresponds to TRBD1 (5 bases). This CDR3 comprises 12 residues. The V gene's germline CDR1 is SEHNR and CDR2 FQNEAQ (reference sequence). V lost 2 bases and J 4 bases, leaving 6 bases between the germline ends. The CDR3 coding sequence is TGTGCCAGCAGCTTACAGGGTTACGAGCAGTACTTC. Translation gives CASSLQGYEQYF.

A word on this clonotype: Here the CDR3 omits its conserved ending phenylalanine or tryptophan, so a read error is the likely source. The V and J genes are TRBV5-5 and TRBJ1-4; a weak D match, TRBD1 (5 bases). Looked up from germline, CDR1 is SGHKS and CDR2 is YYEKEE (reference sequence). The CDR3 has 16 residues. V gave up 0 bases and J gave up 3 bases, with 12 bases separating them. The CDR3 protein is CASSLVGGYANEKLFS. The CDR3 DNA reads TGTGCCAGCAGCTTGGTCGGGGGGTATGCTAATGAAAAACTGTTTTCT.

The chain joins TRBV19 to TRBJ2-3; 9 bases line up with TRBD1. This CDR3 contains 15 residues. Germline CDR1 LNHDA, CDR2 SQIVND (reference sequence). Germline trimming cut 3 bases from V and 4 bases from J; bases unmatched to any gene: 5. DNA of the CDR3: TGTGCCAGTAGTATGGGGACAGGGAGGGCAGATACGCAGTATTTT. This encodes CASSMGTGRADTQYF.

This clonotype was observed many times. An end of the junction differs from the germline gene, which may be a read error. The chain combines TRBV7-9 with TRBJ2-2, with D perhaps matching TRBD2 (6 bases). The germline V gene encodes CDR1 SEHNR and CDR2 FQNEAQ (reference sequence). The CDR3 covers 15 residues. The chain's CDR3 is CASSGGLPNTGELFF. The CDR3 nucleotides read TGTGCCAGCAGCGGGGGACTCCCGAATACCGGGGAGCTGTTTTTT.

In the case of this clonotype: With a much larger clone just one base away, this may be a read error. CDR3 coding DNA: TGTGCCAGCAGCCGGCCAAAGGGTGAAGCTTTCTTT. Its protein product is CASSRPKGEAFF. The chain links TRBV13 to TRBJ1-1; D remains ambiguous. CDR3 length: 12 amino acids. Trimming removed 5 bases at V and 7 bases at J, with 11 bases between. CDR1 is PRHDT and CDR2 is FYEKMQ in the germline V gene (reference sequence). The variable domain in full, completed from reference TRBV13 and TRBJ1-1, reads AAGVIQSPRHLIKEKRETATLKCYPIPRHDTVYWYQQGPGQDPQFLISFYEKMQSDKGSIPDRFSAQQFSDYHSELNMSSLELGDSALYFCASSRPKGEAFFGQGTRLTVV.

The J gene is TRBJ2-7, the V gene TRBV24-1, with 10 nucleotides matching TRBD2. V gave up 9 bases and J gave up 3 bases; unmatched junction bases: 10. From germline, CDR1 is KGHDR and CDR2 SFDVKD. This CDR3 has 15 amino acids. DNA for the CDR3: TGTGCCACCGGGGTACTAGCGGGGAAATACTACGAGCAGTACTTC. Translating it yields CATGVLAGKYYEQYF.

This clonotype showed up many times. The chain carries TRBV25-1 and TRBJ1-2; TRBD1 agrees at 8 bases. V was clipped by 3 bases and J by 5 bases; unmatched bases: 5. The CDR3 has 14 residues. From germline, CDR1 is MGHDK and CDR2 SYGVNS. The CDR3 DNA follows: TGTGCCAGCAGTGACCAGGACAGGGCTTATGGCTACACCTTC. Translating gives CASSDQDRAYGYTF.

This chain uses TRBV20-1 with TRBJ2-2; 9 bases are shared with TRBD1. CDR3 size: 16 residues. V lost 3 bases, J lost 7 bases, and 12 bases stayed unmatched. Germline V gives CDR1 DFQATT, CDR2 SNEGSKA (reference sequence). As DNA, the CDR3 is TGCAGTGCTAGTCAGGGGGCGGGACAGGGCAACGGGGAGCTGTTTTTT. This encodes CSASQGAGQGNGELFF.

This clonotype has a count of ten or more. The rearrangement joins TRBV7-9 to TRBJ2-7, with a weak D call TRBD2 (5 bases). Germline loops: CDR1 SEHNR, CDR2 FQNEAQ (reference sequence). Trimming cost V 5 bases and J 0 bases, with 20 bases left between them. The CDR3 runs to 17 residues. CDR3 amino acids: CASSPCHRRVSSYEQYF. In DNA form, the CDR3 reads TGTGCCAGCAGCCCCTGCCACCGGCGGGTGAGCTCCTACGAGCAGTACTTC.

This clonotype was detected many times. The chain couples TRBV6-5 to TRBJ2-1, with 11 bases lining up with TRBD2. Germline lookup yields CDR1 MNHEY and CDR2 SVGAGI. J was trimmed by 4 bases and V by 0 bases; bases with no gene match: 5. This CDR3 is 17 amino acids long. The CDR3 DNA reads as TGTGCCAGCAGTTACTCCCCGACTAGCGGGGTATACAATGAGCAGTTCTTC. Its translation is CASSYSPTSGVYNEQFF.

The table lists this clonotype with many counts. The chain carries TRBV6-2 or TRBV6-3 and TRBJ2-1, with a tentative D call TRBD1 (6 bases). Per germline, CDR1 MNHEY and CDR2 SVGEGT. V lost 5 bases and J 9 bases, leaving 11 bases between the germline ends. This CDR3 region has 12 residues. CDR3 sequence reads: CASSRTGLEQFF. The CDR3 DNA follows: TGTGCCAGCAGTCGAACAGGGCTTGAGCAGTTCTTC.

As to this clonotype: A junction end diverges from the germline sequence, so it may reflect a read error. The chain carries TRBV7-8 and TRBJ1-5; D might be TRBD1 (6 bases). Germline V gene lookup returns CDR1 SGHVS and CDR2 FQNEAQ. The CDR3 is 16 amino acids. This CDR3 is CASSLGGGRSSQPQHF. The DNA of the CDR3 is TGTGCCAGCAGCTTGGGAGGGGGACGTAGCAGTCAGCCCCAGCATTTT.

This chain links TRBV24-1 with TRBJ2-3; 9 bases match TRBD2. Germline CDR1 is KGHDR and CDR2 is SFDVKD. Unmatched junction bases numbered 8, after V lost 7 bases and J lost 4 bases. The CDR3 covers 15 residues. CDR3 in amino acids: CATSPVAGEADTQYF. In nucleotides, the CDR3 is TGTGCCACCAGCCCTGTAGCGGGAGAGGCAGATACGCAGTATTTT.

This clonotype is classed as large. The V gene is TRBV19, the J gene TRBJ2-7; 8 positions match TRBD1. Germline V CDR1 and CDR2: LNHDA, SQIVND (reference sequence). The ends lost 6 bases at V and 1 base at J; junction bases unmatched: 11. CDR3 length equals 16 residues. This CDR3 is CASRGRGTGMSYEQYF. The CDR3 coding sequence is TGTGCCAGTAGAGGCCGCGGGACAGGTATGTCCTACGAGCAGTACTTC.

V is TRBV6-2 or TRBV6-3 and J is TRBJ2-7, with 7 bases matching TRBD1. This CDR3 has 13 amino acids. In germline, CDR1 is MNHEY, CDR2 SVGEGT. Trimming removed 5 bases from V and 6 bases from J; junction bases left unmatched: 7. The CDR3 DNA reads as TGTGCCAGCAGTGATCTCAGGGGGAGCGAGCAGTACTTC. It translates to CASSDLRGSEQYF.

V gene TRBV10-3 combines with J gene TRBJ1-2, with D uncertain. V was shortened by 6 bases and J by 4 bases, with 15 bases between the two germline ends. The CDR3 consists of 14 residues. Germline V gives CDR1 ENHRY, CDR2 SYGVKD. CDR3 nucleotides: TGTGCCATCAGGATGGACCCACCCAGCTATGGCTACACCTTC. It codes for CAIRMDPPSYGYTF.

This clonotype was seen many times. The rearrangement joins TRBV2 to TRBJ2-7; TRBD2 agrees at 8 bases. V lost 6 bases, J lost 2 bases, and 12 bases stayed unmatched. This CDR3 comprises 16 residues. Germline loops: CDR1 SNHLY, CDR2 FYNNEI. CDR3: CASSSGGLDLTYEQYF. The CDR3 bases are TGTGCCAGCAGCTCGGGGGGGCTAGACCTTACCTACGAGCAGTACTTC.

The chain couples TRBV2 to TRBJ1-4; no reliable D call. The germline CDR1 and CDR2 sequences are SNHLY and FYNNEI. CDR3 length: 13 amino acids. V lost 4 bases, J lost 8 bases, and 11 bases lay in between. CDR3 loop: CASSGRLGEKLFF. CDR3 DNA sequence: TGTGCCAGCAGTGGGCGACTCGGGGAAAAACTGTTTTTT. The full variable domain, with the rest looked up from reference TRBV2 and TRBJ1-4, is EPEVTQTPSHQVTQMGQEVILRCVPISNHLYFYWYRQILGQKVEFLVSFYNNEISEKSEIFDDQFSVERPDGSNFTLKIRSTKLEDSAMYFCASSGRLGEKLFFGSGTQLSVL.

The table lists this clonotype with a few counts. J is TRBJ1-1 and V is TRBV5-6, with D perhaps TRBD1 (6 bases). V was trimmed by 0 bases and J by 4 bases, leaving 10 bases between them. The CDR3 spans 14 residues. Germline-derived CDR1 and CDR2 are SGHDT and YYEEEE. CDR3 sequence (DNA): TGTGCCAGCAGCTTGGATACAGGGCTCACTGAAGCTTTCTTT. It yields the protein CASSLDTGLTEAFF.

This clonotype was recorded many times. J is TRBJ2-4 and V is TRBV7-8, with a possible D match to TRBD2 (6 bases). The CDR3 has 16 residues. Trimming pared 3 bases from V and 5 bases from J, leaving 17 bases between. Germline assignment: CDR1 SGHVS and CDR2 FQNEAQ. The CDR3 spells CASSFTLAGLENIQYF. The DNA for the CDR3 is TGTGCCAGCAGCTTTACGCTCGCGGGACTTGAAAACATTCAGTACTTC.

This clonotype was seen at least ten times. The V call is TRBV19, the J call TRBJ1-5, with 8 bases aligning to TRBD1. Germline lookup yields CDR1 LNHDA and CDR2 SQIVND (reference sequence). V was pared by 3 bases and J by 3 bases, with 4 bases of the junction left unmatched. This CDR3 contains 15 residues. The CDR3 loop reads CASSIQGALNQPQHF. CDR3 nucleotide sequence: TGTGCCAGTAGTATCCAGGGGGCCCTCAATCAGCCCCAGCATTTT.

In the case of this clonotype: Relative to the germline gene, one junction end is altered; a read error may explain this. The genes are TRBV20-1 and TRBJ2-5; tentatively, D is TRBD1 or TRBD2 (5 bases each). The CDR3 totals 17 residues. Germline V lookup: CDR1 DFQATT, CDR2 SNEGSKA (reference sequence). CDR3 in amino acids: CSAREGEGGFPFGTRYF. CDR3 in DNA: TGCAGTGCTAGAGAAGGCGAAGGCGGGTTCCCCTTTGGGACCCGGTACTTC.

To note about this clonotype: Because it lacks the conserved phenylalanine or tryptophan at the end, this CDR3 is likely a read error. The DNA is omitted, as the CDR3 cannot be located on it reliably, and the CDR3 follows TCRdb's listing. The chain couples TRBV6-5 to TRBJ2-5; the DNA was not compared with TRBD2, the D call given in the table. CDR1 and CDR2 from the germline V gene are MNHEY and SVGAGI. The CDR3 spans 14 amino acids, including both terminal residues. CDR3 sequence: CASTRGDYGYTFGS.

In this sample, this clonotype turned up a few times. One end of the junction varies from germline; a read error may be responsible. The V and J genes are TRBV11-2 and TRBJ1-5, with a weak D call TRBD1 (6 bases). The CDR3 is 20 residues long. Germline V gene data show CDR1 as SGHAT and CDR2 as FQNNGV. CDR3 in DNA: TGTGCCAGCTCTTCCAACAGCCTAGGACAGAGATTAGAGGGCAATCAGCCCCTGCATTTT. Its translation is CASSSNSLGQRLEGNQPLHF.

Concerning this clonotype itself: A much larger clone differs by one base, so this may be a read error. V is TRBV11-3 and J is TRBJ2-5; D might be TRBD2 (6 bases). V was cut by 4 bases and J by 0 bases, with 15 bases left in between. The CDR3 contains 16 residues. Germline-derived CDR1 and CDR2 are SGHNT and YENEEA. This CDR3 reads CASSSYSSANQETQYF. In DNA, the CDR3 is TGTGCCAGCAGCTCATATTCTAGCGCCAACCAAGAGACCCAGTACTTC.

This clonotype was observed at least ten times. J is TRBJ1-5 and V is TRBV12-3 or TRBV12-4; D is unclear. V lost 6 bases and J 0 bases, leaving 12 bases between the germline ends. This CDR3 is built from 15 residues. The CDR3 is CASSPRLNSNQPQHF. The CDR3 region has the DNA TGTGCCAGCAGCCCCAGGTTAAATAGCAATCAGCCCCAGCATTTT.

Comment on this clonotype: A read error may account for a junction end that differs from germline. This chain connects TRBV20-1 to TRBJ2-2; tentative D call: TRBD2 (7 bases). Germline V CDR1 and CDR2: DFQATT, SNEGSKA (reference sequence). The CDR3 totals 15 residues. The CDR3 loop reads CGARGEGPGNGELFF. The CDR3 DNA sequence: TGCGGTGCTAGGGGGGAGGGACCGGGCAACGGGGAGCTGTTTTTT.